This record covers a single T cell receptor beta chain. Data came from immunoSEQ multiplex PCR; TCRdb stores just in-frame clones and leaves some out. The repertoire holds 400,000 to 500,000 clones, roughly 85% seen once, with over 1.1% in the top ten. This entry is derived from a study of blood T cell repertoires in COVID-19. About the research overall: Acute and convalescent COVID-19 samples came from the United States, Italy and Spain. T cells, B-cell-depleted T cells, or PBMCs provided the cDNA or gDNA that served as material.

The length of the CDR3 is 15 residues. The V gene end was trimmed by 0 bases and the J gene end by 6 bases; junction bases not matched to a gene: 7. CDR1 is KGHSH and CDR2 is LQKENI in the germline V gene. The sample consisted of peripheral blood. The chain is built from TRBV18 and TRBJ1-2; 7 bases map to TRBD1. This TCR derives from a woman aged 25 to 39 with active or convalescent COVID-19. The CDR3 sequence: CASSPPGPGGDGYTF. The DNA for the CDR3 is TGTGCCAGCTCACCACCAGGGCCAGGGGGTGATGGCTACACCTTC.